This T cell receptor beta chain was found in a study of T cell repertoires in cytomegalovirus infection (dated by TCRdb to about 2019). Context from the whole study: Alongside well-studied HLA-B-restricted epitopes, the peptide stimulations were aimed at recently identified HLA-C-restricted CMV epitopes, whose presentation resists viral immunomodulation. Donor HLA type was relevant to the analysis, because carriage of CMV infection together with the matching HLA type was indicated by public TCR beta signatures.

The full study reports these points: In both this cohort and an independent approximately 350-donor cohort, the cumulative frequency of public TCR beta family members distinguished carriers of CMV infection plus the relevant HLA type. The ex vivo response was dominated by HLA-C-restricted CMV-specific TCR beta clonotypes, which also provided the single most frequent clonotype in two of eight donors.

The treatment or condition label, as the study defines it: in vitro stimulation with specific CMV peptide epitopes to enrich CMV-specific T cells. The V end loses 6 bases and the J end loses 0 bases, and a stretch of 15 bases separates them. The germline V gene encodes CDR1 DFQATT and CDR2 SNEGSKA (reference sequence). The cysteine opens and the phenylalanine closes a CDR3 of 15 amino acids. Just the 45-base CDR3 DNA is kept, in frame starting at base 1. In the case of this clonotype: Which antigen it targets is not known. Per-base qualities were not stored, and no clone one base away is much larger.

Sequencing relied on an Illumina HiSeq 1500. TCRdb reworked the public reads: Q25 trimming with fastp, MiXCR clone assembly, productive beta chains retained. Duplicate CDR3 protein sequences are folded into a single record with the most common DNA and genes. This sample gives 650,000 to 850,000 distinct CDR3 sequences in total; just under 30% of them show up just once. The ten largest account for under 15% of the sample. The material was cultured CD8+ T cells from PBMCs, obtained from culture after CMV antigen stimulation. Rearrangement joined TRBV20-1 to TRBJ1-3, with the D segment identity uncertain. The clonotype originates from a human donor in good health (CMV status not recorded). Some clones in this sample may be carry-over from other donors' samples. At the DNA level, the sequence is TGCAGTGCCCACGGGAGTGGGCCCTCTGGAAACACCATATATTTT. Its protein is CSAHGSGPSGNTIYF.